This record covers a single T cell receptor beta chain. Specified treatment: randomized to nivolumab then ipilimumab (arm A) or the reverse (arm B). Generated by immunoSEQ multiplex PCR, the TCRdb table keeps only in-frame clones and is missing some. Counted here are more than 6,000 clones, under 25% occurring once; the ten biggest clones make up approximately 8.8%. This entry comes from a study of sequential checkpoint blockade in melanoma. CDR1 is SGHNT and CDR2 is YENEEA in the germline V gene. This CDR3 has 18 amino acids. V was clipped by 3 bases and J by 0 bases; unmatched bases: 7. The receptor was isolated from a human donor with melanoma. Sequencing was performed on tumor tissue (inferred from file names), taken from a patient given nivolumab and ipilimumab in sequence. The rearrangement uses TRBV11-3 and TRBJ2-3, with TRBD2 matching 12 bases. The CDR3 here is CASSLWTSGTLSTDTQYF. The CDR3 DNA is TGTGCCAGCAGCTTGTGGACTAGCGGGACCCTTAGCACAGATACGCAGTATTTT.